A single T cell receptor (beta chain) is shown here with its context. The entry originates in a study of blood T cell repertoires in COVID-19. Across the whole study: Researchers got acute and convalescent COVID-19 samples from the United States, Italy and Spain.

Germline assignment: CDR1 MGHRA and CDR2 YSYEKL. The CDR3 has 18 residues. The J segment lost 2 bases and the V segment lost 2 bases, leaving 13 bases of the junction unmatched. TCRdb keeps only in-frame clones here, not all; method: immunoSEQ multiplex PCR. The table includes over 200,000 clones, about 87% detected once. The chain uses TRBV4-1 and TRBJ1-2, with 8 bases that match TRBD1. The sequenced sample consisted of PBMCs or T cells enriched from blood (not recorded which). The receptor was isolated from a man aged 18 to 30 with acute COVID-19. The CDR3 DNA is TGCGCCAGCAGCCAACCAGCCACAGGGGGGCTGCGGAACTATGGCTACACCTTC. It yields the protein CASSQPATGGLRNYGYTF.